The text below deals with one T cell receptor (beta chain). The antigen remains unidentified. This entry comes from a study of cytomegalovirus exposure and HLA in healthy donors. Study conclusions and caveats: TCR beta sequences numbering under 20,000 were associated with HLA alleles at 0.05 false discovery rate in a later analysis. Indistinguishable V segments such as TRBV6-2 and TRBV6-3 were excluded. Overall, approximately 150 TCR beta chains were annotated as cytomegalovirus-associated.

PCR was performed using 60 Vbeta and 13 Jbeta primers. Measured with immunoSEQ multiplex PCR; TCRdb has only the in-frame clones, and not every one. The data show 100,000 to 150,000 clones, 77% seen once. This CDR3 has 13 amino acids. Germline V gene data show CDR1 as ENHRY and CDR2 as SYGVKD. The V end lost 3 bases, the J end lost 5 bases, and 10 bases lay between the germline ends. The sequenced sample consisted of PBMCs. This chain uses TRBV10-3 with TRBJ1-2, with a tentative D call TRBD1 (5 bases). This TCR was sampled from a woman in her thirties or forties in good health and CMV-seropositive. The CDR3 protein is CAISDRDSYGYTF. CDR3 DNA sequence: TGTGCCATCAGTGACAGGGATTCTTATGGCTACACCTTC.